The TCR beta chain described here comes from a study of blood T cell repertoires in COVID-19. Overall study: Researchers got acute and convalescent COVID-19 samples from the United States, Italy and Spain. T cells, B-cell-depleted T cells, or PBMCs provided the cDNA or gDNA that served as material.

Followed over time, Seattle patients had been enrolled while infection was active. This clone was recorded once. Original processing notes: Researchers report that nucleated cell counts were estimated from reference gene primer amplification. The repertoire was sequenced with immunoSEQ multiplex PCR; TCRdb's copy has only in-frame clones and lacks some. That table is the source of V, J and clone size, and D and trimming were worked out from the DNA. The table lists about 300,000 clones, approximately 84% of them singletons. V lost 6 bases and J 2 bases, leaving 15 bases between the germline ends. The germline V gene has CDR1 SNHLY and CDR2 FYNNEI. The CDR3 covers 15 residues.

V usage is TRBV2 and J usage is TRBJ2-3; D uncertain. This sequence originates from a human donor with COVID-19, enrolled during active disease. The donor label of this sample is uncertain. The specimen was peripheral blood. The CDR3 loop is CASSPSRKPTDTQYF. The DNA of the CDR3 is TGTGCCAGCAGCCCGTCCCGAAAGCCCACAGATACGCAGTATTTT.